This T cell receptor beta chain was identified in a study of a mutant IDH1 vaccine in newly diagnosed glioma. For the study at large: The vaccination schedule gave patients eight doses in weeks 1, 3, 5, 7, 11, 15, 19 and 23. Vaccines began 4-6 weeks after radiotherapy alone, or with temozolomide cycles. Earlier care involved radiotherapy, temozolomide, or both, and the majority received both.

As to this clone: Its target is unknown.

Repertoires were generated with immunoSEQ multiplex PCR, while TCRdb's copy carries only in-frame clones and drops some. The data hold approximately 79,000 clones, with approximately 85% observed a single time. Indicated time point: week 23, last vaccination. What each vaccine dose contained was 300 ug of mutant IDH1 20-mer peptide, accompanied by topical imiquimod. The CDR3 runs to 14 residues. V was clipped by 6 bases and J by 5 bases, with 13 bases between them. Germline V gene data show CDR1 as SNHLY and CDR2 as FYNNEI. Source: PBMCs, taken from a glioma patient whose treatment included an IDH1 peptide vaccine. This sequence originates from a woman between 45 and 60 years old with glioma. This chain connects TRBV2 to TRBJ1-4, with D maybe TRBD1 (5 bases). The DNA of the CDR3 is TGTGCCAGCAGCGAGACAGACCCGAATGAAAAACTGTTTTTT. This translates into CASSETDPNEKLFF.